The clone carrying this TCR beta chain was observed a few times. TCRdb re-called the RACE reads with MiXCR, one entry per CDR3 protein. The table lists about 95,000 distinct CDR3 sequences, roughly an eighth of them singletons, with roughly 3.1% in the top ten. These data belong to a study of human T cells and chemical hapten exposure. Germline CDR1 and CDR2: SGHTA and FQGTGA. The V and J ends lost 5 bases and 2 bases, in that order; junction bases with no gene match: 8. CDR3 size: 16 residues. The sample's time point: patch test 2, 6 weeks after DPC sensitization. Treatment: therapeutic diphenylcyclopropenone sensitization with weekly scalp DPC.

This TCR derives from a woman between 40 and 55 years old with alopecia areata. Some clones in this sample may be carry-over from other donors' samples. This chain connects TRBV7-3 to TRBJ2-3; 9 bases are shared with TRBD2. The source material was whole blood, sampled in connection with sensitization to the hapten diphenylcyclopropenone (DPC). The CDR3 bases are TGTGCCAGCAGCCGAAAAGCGGGGGGATACACAGATACGCAGTATTTT. It encodes CASSRKAGGYTDTQYF.